This passage covers 6 T cell receptor beta chains from one sample sequenced in a study of shared clonotypes between healthy human individuals. Profiled with immunoSEQ multiplex PCR; TCRdb holds only in-frame clones, not every one. The table includes approximately 640,000 clones, 80% to 95% detected once. The sequenced sample was memory CD8+ T cells from PBMCs. Indicated subset: CD45RO+ cells pooled with CCR7-negative TemRA cells. The receptors were gathered from a man between 18 and 35 years old in good health. Some clones in this sample may be carry-over from other donors' samples.

The chain has TRBV15 and TRBJ1-5; D is undetermined. The CDR3 loop spans 16 amino acids. The V and J ends lost 0 bases and 3 bases respectively, with 12 bases between them. The germline V gene has CDR1 LNHNV and CDR2 YYDKDF (reference sequence). CDR3 sequence reads: CATSRDSRLYNQPQHF. The DNA of the CDR3 is TGTGCCACCAGCAGAGATTCACGACTCTACAATCAGCCCCAGCATTTT.

This chain joins TRBV7-9 and TRBJ2-7, with 7 bases matching TRBD1. Trimming removed 0 bases from V and 5 bases from J; junction bases left unmatched: 7. Germline values: CDR1 SEHNR, CDR2 FQNEAQ (reference sequence). There are 15 residues in the CDR3. CDR3: CASSLAQGDRNEQYF. CDR3 DNA sequence: TGTGCCAGCAGCTTAGCGCAGGGGGATCGGAACGAGCAGTACTTC.

The chain joins TRBV15 to TRBJ1-1; no firm D call. The V gene lost 2 bases and the J gene lost 6 bases, with 13 bases spanning the gap. Germline lookup yields CDR1 LNHNV and CDR2 YYDKDF (reference sequence). The CDR3 is 14 residues long. The CDR3 here is CATSRTSSQAEAFF. CDR3 in DNA: TGTGCCACCAGCAGAACCTCTTCGCAAGCTGAAGCTTTCTTT. Full variable domain (remainder filled in from reference TRBV15 and TRBJ1-1): DAMVIQNPRYQVTQFGKPVTLSCSQTLNHNVMYWYQQKSSQAPKLLFHYYDKDFNNEADTPDNFQSRRPNTSFCFLDIRSPGLGDTAMYLCATSRTSSQAEAFFGQGTRLTVV.

This chain links TRBV9 with TRBJ2-6; D is undetermined. Trimming left V 5 bases short and J 1 base short, with 16 bases between. Germline CDR1 SGDLS, CDR2 YYNGEE. The CDR3 has 17 residues. CDR3 nucleotides: TGTGCCAGCAGTGTCGCCTTTCGCAGTTCTGGGGCCAACGTCCTGACTTTC. Translated: CASSVAFRSSGANVLTF.

Only one count was recorded for this clone. The chain has TRBV2 and TRBJ2-7, with D possibly matching TRBD1 (5 bases). CDR3 size: 13 residues. Germline values: CDR1 SNHLY, CDR2 FYNNEI. Trimming removed 3 bases at V and 2 bases at J, with 8 bases between. The CDR3 DNA follows: TGTGCCAGCAGTGATTCGACAGCCTACGAGCAGTACTTC. This translates into CASSDSTAYEQYF.

This clone was seen just once. This same CDR3 is encoded by further DNA sequences in the sample. The chain couples TRBV27 to TRBJ2-7; D is possibly TRBD1 (5 bases). Trimming cost V 2 bases and J 2 bases, with 10 bases left between them. The CDR3 spans 14 residues. Germline V gives CDR1 MNHEY, CDR2 SMNVEV (reference sequence). The CDR3 nucleotides are TGTGCCAGCAGTTTAGGTAGGGGTCCCTACGAGCAGTACTTC. Its translation: CASSLGRGPYEQYF.